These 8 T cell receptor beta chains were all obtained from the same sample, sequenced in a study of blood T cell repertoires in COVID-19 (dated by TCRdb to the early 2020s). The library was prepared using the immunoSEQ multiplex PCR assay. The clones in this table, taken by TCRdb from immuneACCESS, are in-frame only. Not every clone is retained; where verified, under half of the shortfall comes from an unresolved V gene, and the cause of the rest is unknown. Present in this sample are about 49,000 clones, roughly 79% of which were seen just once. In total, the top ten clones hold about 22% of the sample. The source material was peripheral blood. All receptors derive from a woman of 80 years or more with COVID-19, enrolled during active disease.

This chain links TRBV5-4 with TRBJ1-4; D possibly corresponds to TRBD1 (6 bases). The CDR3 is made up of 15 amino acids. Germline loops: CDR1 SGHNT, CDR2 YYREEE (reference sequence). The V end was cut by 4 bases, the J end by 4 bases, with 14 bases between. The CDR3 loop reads CASSQVGQHNEKLFF. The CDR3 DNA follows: TGTGCCAGCAGCCAGGTCGGACAGCATAATGAAAAACTGTTTTTT.

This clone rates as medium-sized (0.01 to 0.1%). The DNA of the CDR3 is TGTGCCACCAGCAGAGAAACAGCTGGGGCCAACGTCCTGACTTTC. Encoded protein: CATSRETAGANVLTF. The genes are TRBV15 and TRBJ2-6; D ambiguous. Trimming stripped 0 bases from V and 2 bases from J, with 5 bases between. The CDR3 totals 15 residues. From germline, CDR1 is LNHNV and CDR2 YYDKDF (reference sequence). Variable domain in full (rest from reference TRBV15 and TRBJ2-6): DAMVIQNPRYQVTQFGKPVTLSCSQTLNHNVMYWYQQKSSQAPKLLFHYYDKDFNNEADTPDNFQSRRPNTSFCFLDIRSPGLGDTAMYLCATSRETAGANVLTFGAGSRLTVL.

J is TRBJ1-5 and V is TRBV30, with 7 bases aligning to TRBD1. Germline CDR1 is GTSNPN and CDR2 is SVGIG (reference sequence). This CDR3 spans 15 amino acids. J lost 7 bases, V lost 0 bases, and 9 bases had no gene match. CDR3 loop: CAWSVGALQGQPQHF. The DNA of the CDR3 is TGTGCCTGGAGTGTAGGGGCCCTACAGGGGCAGCCCCAGCATTTT.

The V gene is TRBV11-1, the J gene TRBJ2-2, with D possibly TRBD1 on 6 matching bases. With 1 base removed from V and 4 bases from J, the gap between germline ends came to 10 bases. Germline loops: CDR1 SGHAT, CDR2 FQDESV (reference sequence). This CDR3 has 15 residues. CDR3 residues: CASSLGAGATGELFF. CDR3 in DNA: TGTGCCAGCAGCTTAGGGGCAGGGGCCACCGGGGAGCTGTTTTTT. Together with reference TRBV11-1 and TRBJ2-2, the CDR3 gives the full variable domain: EAEVAQSPRYKITEKSQAVAFWCDPISGHATLYWYRQILGQGPELLVQFQDESVVDDSQLPKDRFSAERLKGVDSTLKIQPAELGDSAMYLCASSLGAGATGELFFGEGSRLTVL.

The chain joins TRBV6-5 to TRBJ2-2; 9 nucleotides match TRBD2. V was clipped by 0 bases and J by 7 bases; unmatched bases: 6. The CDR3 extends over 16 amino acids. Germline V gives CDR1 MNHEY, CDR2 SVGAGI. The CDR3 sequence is CASSYSGGRAVGELFF. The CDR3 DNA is TGTGCCAGCAGTTACTCGGGCGGGAGGGCCGTCGGGGAGCTGTTTTTT.

The CDR3 is CASSQSGTGLSTGELFF. CDR3 DNA: TGCGCCAGCAGCCAATCCGGGACAGGGCTGAGCACCGGGGAGCTGTTTTTT. V usage is TRBV4-1 and J usage is TRBJ2-2, with 9 bases that match TRBD1. Germline V CDR1 and CDR2: MGHRA, YSYEKL. This CDR3 region has 17 residues. The V gene end was trimmed by 2 bases and the J gene end by 4 bases; junction bases not matched to a gene: 8.

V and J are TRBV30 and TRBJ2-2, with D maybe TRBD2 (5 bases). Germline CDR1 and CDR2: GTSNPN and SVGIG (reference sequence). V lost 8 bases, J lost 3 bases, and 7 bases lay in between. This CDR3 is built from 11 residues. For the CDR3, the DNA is TGTGCCACCGGGGACACCGGGGAGCTGTTTTTT. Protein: CATGDTGELFF.

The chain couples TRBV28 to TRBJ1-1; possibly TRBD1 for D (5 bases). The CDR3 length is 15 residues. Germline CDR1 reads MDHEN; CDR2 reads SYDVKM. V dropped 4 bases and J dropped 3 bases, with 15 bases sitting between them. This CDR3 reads CASSWSRVPHTEAFF. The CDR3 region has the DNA TGTGCCAGCAGTTGGAGCAGGGTTCCCCACACTGAAGCTTTCTTT.